Below are 16 T cell receptor beta chains sequenced from a single sample in a study of T cells in Graves' hyperthyroidism and ophthalmopathy. Researchers amplified the TCR beta CDR3 regions from RNA transcripts. The study used the HTBI primer set for a first-round RT-PCR of the TCR CDR3. MiXCR, applied by TCRdb to the multiplex PCR reads, yields one record per CDR3 protein. The sample has fewer than 400,000 distinct CDR3 sequences; just under 25% are singletons. Sequenced sample: blood. These TCRs come from a man aged 50-59 years with Graves' hyperthyroidism.

This clonotype has a handful of counts. The chain combines TRBV7-3 with TRBJ2-5; D may be TRBD2 (6 bases). This CDR3 is built from 13 residues. Germline V CDR1 and CDR2: SGHTA, FQGTGA. Trimming pared 3 bases from V and 5 bases from J, leaving 10 bases between. Here the CDR3 DNA reads TGTGCCAGCAGCTTTGTTGGGGGGGAGACCCAGTACTTC. Translation: CASSFVGGETQYF.

In this sample, this clonotype turned up a few times. The V call is TRBV5-1, the J call TRBJ2-1; D ambiguous. V lost 0 bases to trimming and J lost 7 bases, with 8 bases between them. Germline V CDR1 and CDR2: SGHRS, YFSETQ. There are 13 residues in the CDR3. The CDR3 DNA reads TGCGCCAGCAGCTTGGCGTTGGGGAATGAGCAGTTCTTC. It encodes CASSLALGNEQFF.

The chain couples TRBV6-2 or TRBV6-3 to TRBJ2-7; D not certain. V lost 0 bases to trimming and J lost 3 bases, with 6 bases between them. CDR1 MNHEY and CDR2 SVGEGT come from the germline V gene. The CDR3 has 13 amino acids. This CDR3 reads CASSYSEVYEQYF. The CDR3 coding sequence is TGTGCCAGCAGTTACTCAGAAGTCTACGAGCAGTACTTC.

This clonotype has a handful of counts. The chain is built from TRBV6-1 and TRBJ2-7; D may correspond to TRBD1 or TRBD2 (5 bases each). Germline-derived CDR1 and CDR2 are MNHNS and SASEGT. The CDR3 is 13 amino acids. V was shortened by 6 bases and J by 6 bases, with 15 bases between the two germline ends. As DNA, the CDR3 is TGTGCCAGCAGACCCGGGACCTTGGCCGAGCAGTACTTC. This codes for CASRPGTLAEQYF.

In the case of this clonotype: This clone may be a read error of a much larger clone one base away. The chain combines TRBV6-2 or TRBV6-3 with TRBJ2-1; 7 nucleotides agree with TRBD2. This CDR3 spans 13 amino acids. CDR1 and CDR2 from the germline V gene are MNHEY and SVGEGT. CDR3 region: CASSYREDNGQFF. CDR3 in DNA: TGTGCCAGCAGTTATCGGGAGGACAATGGGCAGTTCTTC.

The gene calls are TRBV7-3 and TRBJ2-5; 10 positions agree with TRBD2. This CDR3 is 16 amino acids long. V trimming: 5 bases; J trimming: 5 bases; junction bases outside the gene matches: 11. CDR1 and CDR2 (germline): SGHTA, FQGTGA. The DNA of the CDR3 is TGTGCCAGCAGCGTCCTAGCGGGAGACGTTTCGGAGACCCAGTACTTC. It encodes CASSVLAGDVSETQYF.

This clonotype appeared many times. The J gene is TRBJ2-5, the V gene TRBV12-3 or TRBV12-4; 10 bases fit TRBD2. The V and J ends lost 7 bases and 1 base, in that order; junction bases with no gene match: 6. The CDR3 has 15 residues. The CDR3 coding sequence is TGTGCCAGCACCAGGACTAGCGGAACCCAAGAGACCCAGTACTTC. Amino acids: CASTRTSGTQETQYF.

In its sample, this clonotype was seen a few times. This chain connects TRBV12-3 or TRBV12-4 to TRBJ2-1; the D gene is possibly TRBD1 (6 bases). The length of the CDR3 is 18 residues. Trimming removed 0 bases from V and 3 bases from J, with 18 bases in between. CDR3 nucleotide sequence: TGTGCCAGCAGTTTAGCTGGTTTTTTAGTACAGGGCTACAATGAGCAGTTCTTC. Residues: CASSLAGFLVQGYNEQFF.

V and J are TRBV5-1 and TRBJ2-5; 10 bases align to TRBD1. The germline CDR1 and CDR2 sequences are SGHRS and YFSETQ. The CDR3 consists of 15 residues. The trim removed 3 bases at V and 5 bases at J, leaving 7 bases unmatched. DNA for the CDR3: TGCGCCAGCAGCTATGGGACAGGGGTGGTCGAGACCCAGTACTTC. Its translation is CASSYGTGVVETQYF. Full variable domain (rest looked up from reference TRBV5-1 and TRBJ2-5): KAGVTQTPRYLIKTRGQQVTLSCSPISGHRSVSWYQQTPGQGLQFLFEYFSETQRNKGNFPGRFSGRQFSNSRSEMNVSTLELGDSALYLCASSYGTGVVETQYFGPGTRLLVL.

In this sample, this clonotype turned up a few times. V usage is TRBV6-1 and J usage is TRBJ2-7; D unclear. CDR1 is MNHNS, CDR2 SASEGT, per germline. V was pared by 5 bases and J by 3 bases, with 5 bases between. This CDR3 contains 11 residues. For the CDR3, the DNA is TGTGCCAGCAGTATCTTCTACGAGCAGTACTTC. Translated: CASSIFYEQYF.

This clonotype was detected many times. The V gene is TRBV5-1, the J gene TRBJ2-1, with D uncertain. CDR1 and CDR2 from the germline V gene are SGHRS and YFSETQ. V lost 2 bases to trimming and J lost 0 bases, with 0 bases between them. The CDR3 runs to 12 residues. CDR3 in amino acids: CASSFSYNEQFF. CDR3 DNA sequence: TGCGCCAGCAGCTTCTCCTACAATGAGCAGTTCTTC.

This clonotype was seen only a few times. V and J are TRBV29-1 and TRBJ2-5; 8 nucleotides align to TRBD1. This CDR3 contains 13 residues. Germline trimming cut 7 bases from V and 5 bases from J; bases unmatched to any gene: 9. Germline V gene sequence: CDR1 SQVTM, CDR2 ANQGSEA. The CDR3 sequence is CSAGRTGRETQYF. The DNA for the CDR3 is TGCAGCGCTGGCCGGACAGGGCGCGAGACCCAGTACTTC.

This clonotype was seen a handful of times. V gene TRBV7-9 combines with J gene TRBJ1-1; D gene unclear. The CDR3 is 12 residues long. Germline CDR1 reads SEHNR; CDR2 reads FQNEAQ (reference sequence). The V end was cut by 6 bases, the J end by 1 base, with 6 bases between. The CDR3 protein is CASRHTNTEAFF. CDR3 sequence (DNA): TGTGCCAGCAGGCATACGAACACTGAAGCTTTCTTT.

The chain combines TRBV12-3 or TRBV12-4 with TRBJ2-7; no clear D. V was clipped by 3 bases and J by 2 bases, with 8 bases between them. This CDR3 has 13 amino acids. The CDR3 region has the DNA TGTGCCAGCAGTTTTGGCCTAGCCTACGAGCAGTACTTC. Its protein product is CASSFGLAYEQYF.

The chain links TRBV3-1 to TRBJ1-1, with D perhaps matching TRBD1 (6 bases). V lost 4 bases, J lost 9 bases, and 18 bases lay in between. The germline gives CDR1 LGHDT, CDR2 YNNKEL (reference sequence). This CDR3 region has 14 residues. The chain's CDR3 is CASSRSGDAKKAFF. The CDR3 DNA reads as TGTGCCAGCAGCCGTTCAGGGGACGCCAAAAAAGCTTTCTTT.

This clonotype was observed at least ten times. This chain links TRBV5-1 with TRBJ2-7; 10 nucleotides line up with TRBD1. Germline trimming cut 0 bases from V and 2 bases from J; bases unmatched to any gene: 5. Germline CDR1 is SGHRS and CDR2 is YFSETQ. This CDR3 is 16 amino acids long. CDR3: CASSLAVGQGAYEQYF. As DNA, the CDR3 is TGCGCCAGCAGCTTGGCCGTCGGACAGGGGGCCTACGAGCAGTACTTC.